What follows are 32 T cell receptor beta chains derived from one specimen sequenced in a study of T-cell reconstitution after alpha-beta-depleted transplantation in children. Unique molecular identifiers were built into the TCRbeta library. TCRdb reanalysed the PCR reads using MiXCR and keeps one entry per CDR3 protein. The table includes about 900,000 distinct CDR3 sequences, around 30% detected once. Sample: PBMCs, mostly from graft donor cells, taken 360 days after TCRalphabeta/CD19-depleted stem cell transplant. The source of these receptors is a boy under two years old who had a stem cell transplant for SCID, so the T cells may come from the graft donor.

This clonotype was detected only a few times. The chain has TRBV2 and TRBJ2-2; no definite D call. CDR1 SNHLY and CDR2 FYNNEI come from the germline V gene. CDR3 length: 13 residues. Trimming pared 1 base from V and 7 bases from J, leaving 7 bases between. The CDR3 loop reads CASSEVYGGELFF. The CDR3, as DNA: TGTGCCAGCAGTGAAGTTTACGGCGGGGAGCTGTTTTTT.

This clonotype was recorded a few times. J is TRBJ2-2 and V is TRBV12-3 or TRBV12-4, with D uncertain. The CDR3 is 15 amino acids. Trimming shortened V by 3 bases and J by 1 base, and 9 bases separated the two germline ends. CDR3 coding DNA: TGTGCCAGCAGTTTTAGCCAGCTGAACACCGGGGAGCTGTTTTTT. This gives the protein CASSFSQLNTGELFF.

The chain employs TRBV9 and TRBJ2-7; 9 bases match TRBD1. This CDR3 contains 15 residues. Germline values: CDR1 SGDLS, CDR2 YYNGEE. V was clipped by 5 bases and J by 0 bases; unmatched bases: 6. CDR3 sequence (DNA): TGTGCCAGCAGTTCCACAGGGGGCACCTCCTACGAGCAGTACTTC. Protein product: CASSSTGGTSYEQYF.

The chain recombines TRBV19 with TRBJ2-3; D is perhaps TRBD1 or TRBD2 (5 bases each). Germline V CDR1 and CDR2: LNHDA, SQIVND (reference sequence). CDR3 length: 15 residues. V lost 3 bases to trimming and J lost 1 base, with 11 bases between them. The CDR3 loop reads CASSIKGSGTDTQYF. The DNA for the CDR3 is TGTGCCAGTAGTATCAAGGGGAGTGGCACAGATACGCAGTATTTT.

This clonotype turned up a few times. This CDR3 reads CASSPSRAGHKSSTDTQYF. DNA for the CDR3: TGTGCCAGCTCACCGTCCCGCGCGGGGCACAAAAGTAGCACAGATACGCAGTATTTT. This chain connects TRBV18 to TRBJ2-3; D possibly corresponds to TRBD2 (6 bases). This CDR3 region has 19 residues. Deletions cut 3 bases from V and 0 bases from J, with 22 bases between. Germline V CDR1 and CDR2: KGHSH, LQKENI.

CDR3: CASTESRTSTDTQYF. The CDR3 DNA reads as TGTGCCAGCACCGAGTCGCGGACTAGCACAGATACGCAGTATTTT. The V gene is TRBV28, the J gene TRBJ2-3, with D tentatively TRBD2 (5 bases). Per germline, CDR1 MDHEN and CDR2 SYDVKM. The CDR3 covers 15 residues. The germline V and J ends were trimmed by 7 bases and 0 bases, with 14 bases remaining between them.

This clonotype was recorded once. CDR3 in DNA: TGTGCCAGCAGTGAAGGGGCGGCCGGTTTCTACGAGCAGTACTTC. This gives the protein CASSEGAAGFYEQYF. This chain connects TRBV2 to TRBJ2-7; D remains ambiguous. This CDR3 is built from 15 residues. V was trimmed by 1 base and J by 3 bases, leaving 13 bases between them. In germline, CDR1 is SNHLY, CDR2 FYNNEI.

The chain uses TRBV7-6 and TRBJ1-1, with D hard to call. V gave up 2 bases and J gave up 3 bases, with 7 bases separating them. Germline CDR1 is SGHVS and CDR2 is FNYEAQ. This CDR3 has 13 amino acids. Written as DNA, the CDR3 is TGTGCCAGCAGCTTATTTTTTGACACTGAAGCTTTCTTT. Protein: CASSLFFDTEAFF.

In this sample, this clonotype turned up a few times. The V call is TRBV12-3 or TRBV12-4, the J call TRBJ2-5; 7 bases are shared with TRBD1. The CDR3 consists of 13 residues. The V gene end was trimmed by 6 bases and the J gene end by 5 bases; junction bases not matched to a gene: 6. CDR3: CASRKTGVETQYF. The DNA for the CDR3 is TGTGCCAGCAGGAAAACAGGGGTGGAGACCCAGTACTTC.

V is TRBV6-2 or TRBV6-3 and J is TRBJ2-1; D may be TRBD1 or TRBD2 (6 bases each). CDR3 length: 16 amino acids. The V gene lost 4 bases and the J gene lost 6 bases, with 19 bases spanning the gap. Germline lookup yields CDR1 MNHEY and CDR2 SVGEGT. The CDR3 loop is CASSLVRGPGSNEQFF. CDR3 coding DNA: TGTGCCAGCAGTTTGGTACGGGGGCCGGGATCCAATGAGCAGTTCTTC.

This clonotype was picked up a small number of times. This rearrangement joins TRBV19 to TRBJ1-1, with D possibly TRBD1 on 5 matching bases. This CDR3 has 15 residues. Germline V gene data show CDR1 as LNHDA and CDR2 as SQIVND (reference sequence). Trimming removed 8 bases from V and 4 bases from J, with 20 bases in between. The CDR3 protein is CASGGLGATATEAFF. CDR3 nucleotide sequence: TGTGCCAGTGGAGGGCTAGGGGCAACGGCCACTGAAGCTTTCTTT.

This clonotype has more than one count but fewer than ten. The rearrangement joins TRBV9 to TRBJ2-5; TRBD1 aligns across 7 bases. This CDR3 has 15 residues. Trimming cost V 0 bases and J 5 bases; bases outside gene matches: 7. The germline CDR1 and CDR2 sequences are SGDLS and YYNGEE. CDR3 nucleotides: TGTGCCAGCAGCGTAGGTGGGACAGCCTCGGAGACCCAGTACTTC. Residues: CASSVGGTASETQYF.

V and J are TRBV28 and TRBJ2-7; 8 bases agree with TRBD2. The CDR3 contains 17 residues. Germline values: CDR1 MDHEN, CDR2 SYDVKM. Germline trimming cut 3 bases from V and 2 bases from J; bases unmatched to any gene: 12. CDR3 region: CASSLETDPGLAYEQYF. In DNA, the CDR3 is TGTGCCAGCAGTTTGGAAACGGACCCGGGACTAGCCTACGAGCAGTACTTC. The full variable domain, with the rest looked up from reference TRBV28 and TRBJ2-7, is DVKVTQSSRYLVKRTGEKVFLECVQDMDHENMFWYRQDPGLGLRLIYFSYDVKMKEKGDIPEGYSVSREKKERFSLILESASTNQTSMYLCASSLETDPGLAYEQYFGPGTRLTVT.

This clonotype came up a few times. CDR3 DNA: TGCGCCAGCAGCTTGGATCCCAGGGCCTACGAGCAGTACTTC. Translated: CASSLDPRAYEQYF. The V call is TRBV5-1, the J call TRBJ2-7, with D tentatively TRBD1 (5 bases). The V end lost 0 bases, the J end lost 2 bases, and 9 bases lay between the germline ends. Germline V gives CDR1 SGHRS, CDR2 YFSETQ. CDR3 length equals 14 residues.

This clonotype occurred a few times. CDR3 sequence (DNA): TGCAGCGCTTTAATAACGAGCTCCTACAATGAGCAGTTCTTC. It yields the protein CSALITSSYNEQFF. This rearrangement joins TRBV29-1 to TRBJ2-1; D remains ambiguous. Trimming took 7 bases from V and 0 from J, leaving 13 bases between them. The germline V gene has CDR1 SQVTM and CDR2 ANQGSEA. There are 14 residues in the CDR3.

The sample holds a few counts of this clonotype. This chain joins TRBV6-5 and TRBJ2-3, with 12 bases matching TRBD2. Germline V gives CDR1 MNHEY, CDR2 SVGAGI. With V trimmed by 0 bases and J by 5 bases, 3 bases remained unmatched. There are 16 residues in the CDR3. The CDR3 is CASSYSLAGGRDTQYF. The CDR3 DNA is TGTGCCAGCAGTTACTCTCTAGCGGGGGGGAGAGATACGCAGTATTTT.

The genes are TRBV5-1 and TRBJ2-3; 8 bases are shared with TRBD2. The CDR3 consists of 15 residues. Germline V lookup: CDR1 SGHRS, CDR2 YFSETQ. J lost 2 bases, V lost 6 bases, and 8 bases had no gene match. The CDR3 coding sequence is TGCGCCAGCAACCGGAGACTAGCGCACACAGATACGCAGTATTTT. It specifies CASNRRLAHTDTQYF. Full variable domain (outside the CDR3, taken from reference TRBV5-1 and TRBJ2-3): KAGVTQTPRYLIKTRGQQVTLSCSPISGHRSVSWYQQTPGQGLQFLFEYFSETQRNKGNFPGRFSGRQFSNSRSEMNVSTLELGDSALYLCASNRRLAHTDTQYFGPGTRLTVL.

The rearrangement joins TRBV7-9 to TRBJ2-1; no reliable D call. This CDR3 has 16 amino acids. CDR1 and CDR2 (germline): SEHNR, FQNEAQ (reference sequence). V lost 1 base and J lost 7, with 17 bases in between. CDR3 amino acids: CASSLEGSWWGNEQFF. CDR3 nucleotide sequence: TGTGCCAGCAGCTTAGAAGGCAGTTGGTGGGGTAATGAGCAGTTCTTC.

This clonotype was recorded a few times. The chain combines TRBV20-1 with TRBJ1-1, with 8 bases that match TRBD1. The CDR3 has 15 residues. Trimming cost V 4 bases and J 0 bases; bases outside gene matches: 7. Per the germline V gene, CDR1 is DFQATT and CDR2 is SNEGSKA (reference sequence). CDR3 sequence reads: CSAMSGGLVNTEAFF. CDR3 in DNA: TGCAGTGCTATGTCAGGGGGCCTCGTGAACACTGAAGCTTTCTTT.

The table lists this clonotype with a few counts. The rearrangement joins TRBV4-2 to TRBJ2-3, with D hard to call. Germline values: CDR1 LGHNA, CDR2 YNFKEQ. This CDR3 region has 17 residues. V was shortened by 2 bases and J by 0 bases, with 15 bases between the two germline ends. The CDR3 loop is CASSQLPIGSSTDTQYF. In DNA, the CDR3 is TGTGCCAGCAGCCAACTACCGATAGGTTCTAGCACAGATACGCAGTATTTT.

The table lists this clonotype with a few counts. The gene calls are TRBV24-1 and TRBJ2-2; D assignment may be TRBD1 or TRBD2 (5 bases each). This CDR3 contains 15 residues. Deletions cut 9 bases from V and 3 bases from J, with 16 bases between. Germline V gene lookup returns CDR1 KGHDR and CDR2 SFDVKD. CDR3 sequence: CATGAGQGDTGELFF. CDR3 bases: TGTGCCACCGGGGCAGGGCAGGGAGACACCGGGGAGCTGTTTTTT.

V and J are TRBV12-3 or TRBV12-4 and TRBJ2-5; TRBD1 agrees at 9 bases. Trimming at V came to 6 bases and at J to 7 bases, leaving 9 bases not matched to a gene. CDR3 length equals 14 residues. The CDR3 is CASSRQGVAPTQYF. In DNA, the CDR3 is TGTGCCAGCAGCCGACAGGGGGTCGCGCCGACCCAGTACTTC.

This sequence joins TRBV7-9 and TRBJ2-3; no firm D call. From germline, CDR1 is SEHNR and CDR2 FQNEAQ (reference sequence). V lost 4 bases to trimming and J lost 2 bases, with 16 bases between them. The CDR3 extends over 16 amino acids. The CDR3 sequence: CASSSSRGPNTDTQYF. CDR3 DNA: TGTGCCAGCAGCTCCTCCCGCGGACCTAACACAGATACGCAGTATTTT.

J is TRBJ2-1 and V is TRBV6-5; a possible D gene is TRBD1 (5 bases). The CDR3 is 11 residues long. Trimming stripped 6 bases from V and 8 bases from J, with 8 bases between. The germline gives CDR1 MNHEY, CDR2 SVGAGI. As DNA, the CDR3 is TGTGCCAGCAGAGGGGCGCATGAGCAGTTCTTC. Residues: CASRGAHEQFF.

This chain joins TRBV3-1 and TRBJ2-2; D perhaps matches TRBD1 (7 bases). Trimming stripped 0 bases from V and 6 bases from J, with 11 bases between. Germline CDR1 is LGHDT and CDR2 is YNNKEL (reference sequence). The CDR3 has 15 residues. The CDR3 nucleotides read TGTGCCAGCAGCCAAGACAGGGGGAGGTCCGGGGAGCTGTTTTTT. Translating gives CASSQDRGRSGELFF. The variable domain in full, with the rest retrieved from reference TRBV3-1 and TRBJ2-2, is DTAVSQTPKYLVTQMGNDKSIKCEQNLGHDTMYWYKQDSKKFLKIMFSYNNKELIINETVPNRFSPKSPDKAHLNLHINSLELGDSAVYFCASSQDRGRSGELFFGEGSRLTVL.

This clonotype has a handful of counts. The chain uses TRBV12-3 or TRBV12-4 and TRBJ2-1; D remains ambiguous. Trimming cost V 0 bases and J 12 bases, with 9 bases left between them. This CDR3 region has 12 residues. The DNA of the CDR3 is TGTGCCAGCAGTTTAGCCCCATCAACGCAGTTCTTC. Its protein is CASSLAPSTQFF.

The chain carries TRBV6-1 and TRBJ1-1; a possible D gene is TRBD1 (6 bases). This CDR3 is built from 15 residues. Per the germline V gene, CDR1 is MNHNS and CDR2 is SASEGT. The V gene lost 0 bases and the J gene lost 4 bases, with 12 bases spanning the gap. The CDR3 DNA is TGTGCCAGCAGTGAAGCGATCGGACAGATCACTGAAGCTTTCTTT. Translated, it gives CASSEAIGQITEAFF.

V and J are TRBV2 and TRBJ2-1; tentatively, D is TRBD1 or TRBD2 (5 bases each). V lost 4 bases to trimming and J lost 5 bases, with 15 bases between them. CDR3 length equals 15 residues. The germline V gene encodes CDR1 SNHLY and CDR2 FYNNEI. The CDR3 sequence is CASSARGVRDNEQFF. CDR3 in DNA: TGTGCCAGCAGTGCCCGAGGGGTGCGGGACAATGAGCAGTTCTTC.

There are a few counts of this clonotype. The CDR3 reads CAISELTRGEQFF. The CDR3 nucleotides are TGTGCCATCAGTGAGTTAACTAGAGGTGAGCAGTTCTTC. The J gene is TRBJ2-1, the V gene TRBV10-3; possibly TRBD2 for D (5 bases). CDR1 is ENHRY and CDR2 is SYGVKD in the germline V gene. Trimming pared 1 base from V and 9 bases from J, leaving 10 bases between. The CDR3 runs to 13 residues.

CDR3 nucleotide sequence: TGCAGTGCGGCGGAGGGGGTGGGCACTGAAGCTTTCTTT. Translated, it gives CSAAEGVGTEAFF. The genes are TRBV20-1 and TRBJ1-1; a weak D match, TRBD1 (6 bases). The CDR3 is 13 amino acids. The V gene lost 6 bases and the J gene lost 4 bases, with 15 bases spanning the gap. Germline V gives CDR1 DFQATT, CDR2 SNEGSKA (reference sequence).

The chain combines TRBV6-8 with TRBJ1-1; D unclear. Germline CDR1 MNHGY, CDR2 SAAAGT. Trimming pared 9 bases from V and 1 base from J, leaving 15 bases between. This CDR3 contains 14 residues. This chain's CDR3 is CASPRVGRNTEAFF. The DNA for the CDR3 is TGTGCCAGTCCTAGGGTGGGCCGGAACACTGAAGCTTTCTTT.

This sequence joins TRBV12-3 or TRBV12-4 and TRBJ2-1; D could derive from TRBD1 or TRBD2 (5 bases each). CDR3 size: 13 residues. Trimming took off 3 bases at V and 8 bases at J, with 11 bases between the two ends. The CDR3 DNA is TGTGCCAGCAGTTTCCGGGACGGCGATGAGCAGTTCTTC. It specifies CASSFRDGDEQFF.